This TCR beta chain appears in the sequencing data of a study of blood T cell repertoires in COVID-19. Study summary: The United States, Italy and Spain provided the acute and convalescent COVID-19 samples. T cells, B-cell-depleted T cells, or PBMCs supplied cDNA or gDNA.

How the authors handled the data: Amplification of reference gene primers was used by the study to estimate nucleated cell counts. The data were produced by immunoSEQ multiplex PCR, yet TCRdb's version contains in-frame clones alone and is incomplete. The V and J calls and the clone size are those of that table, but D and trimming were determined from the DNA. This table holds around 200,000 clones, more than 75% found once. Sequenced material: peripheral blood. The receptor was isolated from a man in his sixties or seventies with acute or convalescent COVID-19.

CDR3 DNA sequence: TGTGCCAGCAGTTCCCCGGGACACCAGAGAGAAAAACTGTTTTTT. Translating gives CASSSPGHQREKLFF. This chain uses TRBV28 with TRBJ1-4; maybe TRBD1 (6 bases). V dropped 4 bases and J dropped 8 bases, with 17 bases sitting between them. The CDR3 contains 15 residues. Germline V gene sequence: CDR1 MDHEN, CDR2 SYDVKM. The whole variable domain, filled in from reference TRBV28 and TRBJ1-4, reads DVKVTQSSRYLVKRTGEKVFLECVQDMDHENMFWYRQDPGLGLRLIYFSYDVKMKEKGDIPEGYSVSREKKERFSLILESASTNQTSMYLCASSSPGHQREKLFFGSGTQLSVL.